The rows below give T cell receptor beta chains drawn from one sample of a study of regulatory T cells in long-lasting Graves disease. TCRdb called the multiplex PCR reads again in MiXCR, with one record for every CDR3 protein. Of roughly 500,000 distinct CDR3 sequences in the sample, 20% to 25% were seen once. Source: peripheral blood mononuclear cells (PBMCs), taken when the disease was refractory, from a patient treated with antithyroid drugs. The receptors stem from a female donor with Graves disease. Both conserved end residues are part of each CDR3. D genes are given only for firm matches. Only part of the rows carry a size: once, few, many, or a class if the clone is expanded.

j_call	clone_size	cdr3_length	d_call	v_call	cdr3_nt	cdr3_aa
TRBJ2-6	-	18	TRBD1	TRBV20-1	TGCAGTGCTAGAATACAGGGGGCGGACCCCATTGGGGCCAACGTCCTGACTTTC	CSARIQGADPIGANVLTF
TRBJ2-4	-	15	-	TRBV24-1	TGTGCCACCAGTGATAAATGGAAGGACGGGGACATTCAGTACTTC	CATSDKWKDGDIQYF
TRBJ1-6	many	12	-	TRBV5-8	TGTGCCAGCAGACGGGCAGATTCACCCCTCCACTTT	CASRRADSPLHF
TRBJ2-2	many	13	-	TRBV6-2/TRBV6-3	TGTGCCAGCAGTTACGGCAGGACCGGGGAGCTGTTTTTT	CASSYGRTGELFF
TRBJ2-5	few	13	-	TRBV6-4	TGTGCCAGCAGTGAACGGGCAGAAGAGACCCAGTACTTC	CASSERAEETQYF
TRBJ2-7	-	15	TRBD2	TRBV28	TGTGCCAGCTCACCGGGGGGGAGTAGCAGGTACGAGCAGTACTTC	CASSPGGSSRYEQYF
TRBJ1-5	few	12	-	TRBV2	TGTGCCAGCAGTGGGGAGATTGGGCCCCAGCATTTT	CASSGEIGPQHF
TRBJ1-2	-	15	-	TRBV5-6	TGTGCCAGCAGCCTAGGACTGTCCCCTAACTATGGCTACACCTTC	CASSLGLSPNYGYTF
TRBJ1-2	-	15	TRBD1	TRBV5-1	TGCGCCAGCAGCCTAGGACAGGGGGCGCTTAATGGCTACACCTTC	CASSLGQGALNGYTF
TRBJ2-5	many	18	TRBD2	TRBV12-3/TRBV12-4	TGTGCCAGCAGGAATGACCAAGCGGGACTCCCAAACCAAGAGACCCAGTACTTC	CASRNDQAGLPNQETQYF
TRBJ2-7	many	14	-	TRBV5-1	TGCGCCAGCAGCTTGGCAGGGCCCTCCTACGAGCAGTACTTC	CASSLAGPSYEQYF
TRBJ1-2	many	15	-	TRBV28	TGTGCCAGCAGTTTCGTGACGGAATCAATATTTGGCTACACCTTC	CASSFVTESIFGYTF
TRBJ2-5	-	14	TRBD2	TRBV2	TGTGCCAGCAGTGGACTAGCGGGGGAAGAGACCCGGTACTTC	CASSGLAGEETRYF
TRBJ1-6	-	13	-	TRBV2	TGTGCCAGCAACCGGGACAAGGATTCACCCCTCCACTTT	CASNRDKDSPLHF
TRBJ2-4	few	15	-	TRBV27	TGTGCCAGCAGTTTATGGGGGGAAGCCAAAAACATTCAGTACTTC	CASSLWGEAKNIQYF
TRBJ2-1	-	13	TRBD2	TRBV29-1	TGCAGCGTTGATTCTAGCGGCAACAATGAGCAGTTCTTC	CSVDSSGNNEQFF
TRBJ1-1	few	17	TRBD1	TRBV11-3	TGTGCCAGCAGCTTACAGGGGGAGGGACAGGGCTACACTGAAGCTTTCTTT	CASSLQGEGQGYTEAFF
TRBJ1-2	many	15	TRBD1	TRBV7-2	TGTGCCAGCAGCGTACAGGGGAATGATAACTATGGCTACACCTTC	CASSVQGNDNYGYTF
TRBJ1-4	many	17	-	TRBV28	TGTGCCAGCAGCCCACCCGACGGACGCAGGGGTGGTGAAAAACTGTTTTTT	CASSPPDGRRGGEKLFF
TRBJ1-3	-	15	-	TRBV28	TGTGCCAGCAGTTTCGATCCGGACGCTGGAAACACCATATATTTT	CASSFDPDAGNTIYF
TRBJ2-7	many	12	-	TRBV28	TGTGCCAGCAAGCGGCACTCCTACGAGCAGTACTTC	CASKRHSYEQYF
TRBJ2-7	few	13	-	TRBV29-1	TGCAGCGTTGAAAAAGGAGGCTCCTACGAGCAGTACTTC	CSVEKGGSYEQYF
TRBJ2-7	many	18	TRBD2	TRBV19	TGTGCCAGTAGTATAGACCTCCCGACAGCCACTAGCGTGCACGAGCAGTACTTC	CASSIDLPTATSVHEQYF